This T cell receptor (beta chain) derives from a study of OX40 agonist ivuxolimab in advanced cancers. Study overall: Three patients, one with hepatocellular carcinoma and two with cutaneous melanoma, responded partially. Study-wide findings and caveats: Still undetermined is the antigen specificity of the expanded peripheral T cells. Fewer expanded clones were found on average in CD4+ than in CD8+ T cells.

Germline V gives CDR1 LNHNV, CDR2 YYDKDF (reference sequence). The CDR3 is 15 amino acids. Comment on this clone: Its antigen is not known. One end of the junction is discordant with germline, which a read error may explain. Different DNA sequences within this sample yield the same CDR3.

Some clones are missing from TCRdb's copy, which holds only in-frame ones; the method was immunoSEQ multiplex PCR. Found here are 72,000 or so clones, 75% to 90% of them singletons; the top ten hold 1.3%. This chain connects TRBV15 to TRBJ2-1, with D perhaps matching TRBD1 (5 bases). The source material was CD4+ or CD8+ T cells sorted from blood, sampled in a trial of the OX40 agonist ivuxolimab. The sequence came from an adult with an advanced solid tumor such as melanoma, head and neck, liver or kidney cancer. The DNA for the CDR3 is TGTGCTACCAGCAGAGATCGGTGGGGCCGCGTTGAGCAGTTCTTC. Amino acids: CATSRDRWGRVEQFF. The variable domain in full, completed from reference TRBV15 and TRBJ2-1, reads DAMVIQNPRYQVTQFGKPVTLSCSQTLNHNVMYWYQQKSSQAPKLLFHYYDKDFNNEADTPDNFQSRRPNTSFCFLDIRSPGLGDTAMYLCATSRDRWGRVEQFFGPGTRLTVL.